Given below is one T cell receptor (beta chain) in context. The sample originates from a study of blood T cell repertoires in COVID-19. Study at large: From T cells, B-cell-depleted T cells, or PBMCs came the material, which was cDNA or gDNA.

Germline loops: CDR1 SGHRS, CDR2 YFSETQ. The CDR3 sequence is 15 residues long. Trimming removed 0 bases at V and 2 bases at J, with 10 bases between. Original methodology: Nucleated cell number was recorded as an estimate derived from reference gene primer amplification. The repertoire was sequenced with immunoSEQ multiplex PCR; TCRdb's copy has only in-frame clones and lacks some. That table gives V, J and clone size, and the DNA gave D and trimming. The sample lists 300,000 to 350,000 clones; 80% to 90% were seen once. The receptor was isolated from a woman in her forties or fifties with COVID-19, enrolled during active disease. The gene calls are TRBV5-1 and TRBJ2-3; D gene unclear. Sequenced: peripheral blood. CDR3 loop: CASSLVETPTDTQYF. The CDR3 bases are TGCGCCAGCAGCTTGGTGGAGACCCCCACAGATACGCAGTATTTT.